The 27 T cell receptor beta chains below come from one sample, sequenced in a study of blood T cell repertoires in COVID-19. Sequenced by immunoSEQ multiplex PCR; TCRdb stores in-frame clones only, minus some. The sample carries more than 10,000 clones, around 90% recorded once. The sequencing sample was made of peripheral blood. The receptors come from a human donor in a cohort sampled during active COVID-19.

This clone occurred a few times. V is TRBV24-1 and J is TRBJ1-5; D gene ambiguous. This CDR3 region has 14 residues. The germline V gene has CDR1 KGHDR and CDR2 SFDVKD. V was trimmed by 2 bases and J by 4 bases, leaving 8 bases between them. The CDR3 coding sequence is TGTGCCACCAGTGATTCGCACAGAAATCAGCCCCAGCATTTT. It translates to CATSDSHRNQPQHF.

The V and J genes are TRBV27 and TRBJ2-3; a possible D gene is TRBD1 (5 bases). The CDR3 has 12 amino acids. CDR1 and CDR2 (germline): MNHEY, SMNVEV (reference sequence). Trimming pared 3 bases from V and 9 bases from J, leaving 10 bases between. The CDR3 region has the DNA TGTGCCAGCAGTTTCCAGGGTTCCACGCAGTATTTT. Protein sequence: CASSFQGSTQYF.

This clone was seen only a few times. The rearrangement joins TRBV5-1 to TRBJ2-1; D might be TRBD2 (6 bases). The CDR3 spans 16 residues. The V gene lost 3 bases and the J gene lost 1 base, with 14 bases spanning the gap. CDR1 is SGHRS, CDR2 YFSETQ, per germline. The CDR3 here is CASSSLGGRSYNEQFF. CDR3 nucleotide sequence: TGCGCCAGCAGCTCCCTGGGGGGACGATCCTACAATGAGCAGTTCTTC.

V is TRBV6-6 and J is TRBJ2-1; 11 nucleotides line up with TRBD1. V lost 4 bases, J lost 8 bases, and 7 bases stayed unmatched. This CDR3 is 15 amino acids long. Germline V CDR1 and CDR2: MNHNY, SVGAGI (reference sequence). The CDR3 protein is CASSLDRGRIDEQFF. The CDR3 DNA follows: TGTGCCAGCAGTTTGGACAGGGGGCGCATCGATGAGCAGTTCTTC.

CDR3 DNA sequence: TGTGCCAGCAGTTACTCGAGCAGGCGGAACACTGAAGCTTTCTTT. Encoded protein: CASSYSSRRNTEAFF. The chain has TRBV6-6 and TRBJ1-1, with D uncertain. Trimming removed 0 bases at V and 1 base at J, with 9 bases between. Germline loops: CDR1 MNHNY, CDR2 SVGAGI (reference sequence). The CDR3 contains 15 residues.

This clone was counted only a few times. The chain recombines TRBV5-1 with TRBJ1-5; maybe TRBD1 (6 bases). The CDR3 covers 15 residues. Germline V gene sequence: CDR1 SGHRS, CDR2 YFSETQ. Trimming stripped 4 bases from V and 0 bases from J, with 11 bases between. The CDR3 DNA reads TGCGCCAGCAGCCCTACAGGGAATAGCAATCAGCCCCAGCATTTT. Its protein product is CASSPTGNSNQPQHF.

The chain employs TRBV27 and TRBJ2-5; D possibly corresponds to TRBD1 (5 bases). The CDR3 has 14 amino acids. V dropped 2 bases and J dropped 2 bases, with 9 bases sitting between them. Germline CDR1 reads MNHEY; CDR2 reads SMNVEV (reference sequence). Here the CDR3 DNA reads TGTGCCAGCAGTTTAAACAGGTATCAAGAGACCCAGTACTTC. As protein: CASSLNRYQETQYF.

As regards this clone: The same CDR3 arises from other DNA sequences in this sample as well. The chain employs TRBV9 and TRBJ2-1; 10 nucleotides match TRBD2. CDR3 size: 15 residues. With 0 bases clipped from V and 8 bases from J, the junction kept 5 bases outside the gene matches. The germline CDR1 and CDR2 sequences are SGDLS and YYNGEE. The CDR3 DNA is TGTGCCAGCAGCGTAGGAGCGGGGGGGCTGTATGAGCAGTTCTTC. This sequence encodes CASSVGAGGLYEQFF.

The chain couples TRBV6-5 to TRBJ2-3; TRBD1 matches at 8 bases. Germline CDR1 is MNHEY and CDR2 is SVGAGI. This CDR3 is 14 amino acids long. The trim removed 7 bases at V and 3 bases at J, leaving 6 bases unmatched. DNA of the CDR3: TGTGCCAGCATTGGGACAGGCTTAACAGATACGCAGTATTTT. Translated: CASIGTGLTDTQYF.

Here the CDR3 DNA reads TGTGCCACCAGCAGAGCCGGGGGACAGGGAGGGCGGCAGCCCCAGCATTTT. Translation gives CATSRAGGQGGRQPQHF. This chain links TRBV15 with TRBJ1-5, with TRBD1 identical over 9 bases. V shed 1 base, J shed 7 bases, and the junction held 11 bases outside the gene matches. This CDR3 is 17 amino acids long. Per germline, CDR1 LNHNV and CDR2 YYDKDF (reference sequence).

The V and J genes are TRBV20-1 and TRBJ1-2; weak D call: TRBD1 (5 bases). CDR3 length: 11 amino acids. V shed 7 bases and J shed 6 bases, with 12 bases lying between them. Germline CDR1 reads DFQATT; CDR2 reads SNEGSKA (reference sequence). CDR3 nucleotides: TGCAGTGGCAGCCAGGACAATGGCTACACCTTC. The encoded protein is CSGSQDNGYTF.

The chain couples TRBV7-3 to TRBJ2-3, with D possibly matching TRBD1 (6 bases). The CDR3 totals 14 residues. Germline V gene sequence: CDR1 SGHTA, CDR2 FQGTGA. The germline V and J ends were trimmed by 2 bases and 7 bases, with 13 bases remaining between them. The CDR3 reads CASSLRRTDNTQYF. The CDR3 DNA is TGTGCCAGCAGCTTACGCCGGACAGACAATACGCAGTATTTT.

This chain joins TRBV19 and TRBJ1-4; D gene unclear. Trimming pared 8 bases from V and 7 bases from J, leaving 14 bases between. This CDR3 spans 13 amino acids. Germline assignment: CDR1 LNHDA and CDR2 SQIVND (reference sequence). CDR3 in amino acids: CASSSVAGEKLFF. The CDR3 coding sequence is TGTGCCAGTTCGTCAGTTGCGGGTGAAAAACTGTTTTTT.

This chain links TRBV30 with TRBJ1-5; the D is unclear. CDR1 GTSNPN and CDR2 SVGIG come from the germline V gene (reference sequence). V lost 2 bases and J 0 bases, leaving 5 bases between the germline ends. The CDR3 totals 13 residues. DNA for the CDR3: TGTGCCTGGAGTAGCGGTAGCAATCAGCCCCAGCATTTT. This sequence encodes CAWSSGSNQPQHF.

This clone was recorded a few times. The rearrangement uses TRBV19 and TRBJ1-1, with a weak D call TRBD1 (6 bases). V was shortened by 2 bases and J by 4 bases, with 14 bases between the two germline ends. In germline, CDR1 is LNHDA, CDR2 SQIVND (reference sequence). There are 15 residues in the CDR3. The CDR3 protein is CASSIKAGAGTEAFF. The CDR3 DNA sequence: TGTGCCAGTAGTATAAAGGCAGGGGCTGGCACTGAAGCTTTCTTT.

This clone is medium-sized by share. The rearrangement links TRBV7-9 to TRBJ2-1; TRBD2 might be the D (7 bases). The V end lost 5 bases, the J end lost 6 bases, and 14 bases lay between the germline ends. Germline assignment: CDR1 SEHNR and CDR2 FQNEAQ (reference sequence). CDR3 length equals 14 residues. The CDR3 sequence: CASSPGGRINEQFF. Written as DNA, the CDR3 is TGTGCCAGCAGCCCCGGGGGGCGGATCAATGAGCAGTTCTTC.

The chain combines TRBV6-5 with TRBJ2-7; the D gene is possibly TRBD1 (6 bases). This CDR3 region has 13 residues. Germline CDR1 MNHEY, CDR2 SVGAGI. With 8 bases removed from V and 3 bases from J, the gap between germline ends came to 14 bases. The CDR3 loop reads CASSGIGGYEQYF. CDR3 sequence (DNA): TGTGCCAGCTCAGGGATAGGGGGCTACGAGCAGTACTTC.

CDR3 amino acids: CASSRQGYTEAFF. The CDR3 DNA follows: TGTGCCAGCAGTCGACAGGGTTACACTGAAGCTTTCTTT. J is TRBJ1-1 and V is TRBV11-3, with TRBD1 identical over 7 bases. This CDR3 has 13 amino acids. Germline V CDR1 and CDR2: SGHNT, YENEEA. Trimming at V came to 6 bases and at J to 3 bases, leaving 4 bases not matched to a gene.

J is TRBJ1-4 and V is TRBV30, with TRBD1 identical over 9 bases. The V gene end was trimmed by 8 bases and the J gene end by 6 bases; junction bases not matched to a gene: 7. The CDR3 consists of 13 residues. CDR1 is GTSNPN and CDR2 is SVGIG in the germline V gene (reference sequence). The CDR3 nucleotides are TGTGCCGGAGACAGGGGGGGATATGAAAAACTGTTTTTT. Translated, it gives CAGDRGGYEKLFF.

The rearrangement uses TRBV4-3 and TRBJ1-1; 8 bases are shared with TRBD1. CDR3 length equals 15 residues. The germline V gene has CDR1 LGHNA and CDR2 YSLEER. V lost 1 base and J lost 1; bases outside the gene matches: 2. This chain's CDR3 is CASSQAGTGNTEAFF. In nucleotides, the CDR3 is TGCGCCAGCAGCCAAGCCGGGACAGGGAACACTGAAGCTTTCTTT.

The genes are TRBV29-1 and TRBJ1-1, with 7 bases aligning to TRBD1. V gave up 7 bases and J gave up 0 bases; unmatched junction bases: 5. The length of the CDR3 is 13 residues. Germline-derived CDR1 and CDR2 are SQVTM and ANQGSEA. CDR3 region: CSARTGLNTEAFF. CDR3 DNA: TGCAGCGCCCGGACAGGACTGAACACTGAAGCTTTCTTT.

V gene TRBV11-2 combines with J gene TRBJ2-5; a possible D gene is TRBD2 (5 bases). Germline loops: CDR1 SGHAT, CDR2 FQNNGV. Trimming removed 5 bases from V and 0 bases from J, with 16 bases in between. CDR3 size: 16 residues. CDR3 nucleotides: TGTGCCAGCAGCCCCTTGAGGGCCACGTACCAAGAGACCCAGTACTTC. This gives the protein CASSPLRATYQETQYF.

The chain couples TRBV11-3 to TRBJ2-7; 11 bases match TRBD2. Germline V gene data show CDR1 as SGHNT and CDR2 as YENEEA. V trimming: 6 bases; J trimming: 2 bases; junction bases outside the gene matches: 3. This CDR3 spans 14 amino acids. The DNA for the CDR3 is TGTGCCAGCAGTTTTAGCGGGGGGGCCTACGAGCAGTACTTC. Translating gives CASSFSGGAYEQYF.

The CDR3 nucleotides read TGTGCCATCACTGGGACAGGGGCTTCACCCCTCCACTTT. Amino acid sequence: CAITGTGASPLHF. The chain is built from TRBV10-3 and TRBJ1-6; TRBD1 agrees at 10 bases. The CDR3 is 13 amino acids. V shed 7 bases and J 9 bases; nucleotides not matched to a gene: 3. Per the germline V gene, CDR1 is ENHRY and CDR2 is SYGVKD.

The V and J genes are TRBV4-1 and TRBJ2-3; D possibly corresponds to TRBD1 (6 bases). The germline CDR1 and CDR2 sequences are MGHRA and YSYEKL. Deletions cut 1 base from V and 1 base from J, with 6 bases between. This CDR3 contains 14 residues. The CDR3 region is CASSQGGRTDTQYF. The CDR3 DNA sequence: TGCGCCAGCAGCCAAGGGGGGCGCACAGATACGCAGTATTTT.

This clone was seen only once. The chain has TRBV6-6 and TRBJ2-7; D is ambiguous. Germline lookup yields CDR1 MNHNY and CDR2 SVGAGI (reference sequence). The CDR3 is 14 residues long. V lost 8 bases and J 2 bases, leaving 16 bases between the germline ends. CDR3 protein: CASSLPTHTYEQYF. The CDR3 region has the DNA TGTGCCAGCTCCTTACCCACACACACCTACGAGCAGTACTTC.

CDR3 in amino acids: CASSAEAANYGYTF. CDR3 bases: TGTGCCAGTAGTGCCGAAGCCGCTAACTATGGCTACACCTTC. V usage is TRBV19 and J usage is TRBJ1-2; unclear D gene. This CDR3 contains 14 residues. The germline V gene encodes CDR1 LNHDA and CDR2 SQIVND (reference sequence). V lost 5 bases and J 0 bases, leaving 10 bases between the germline ends. The full variable domain, its missing parts supplied by reference TRBV19 and TRBJ1-2, is DGGITQSPKYLFRKEGQNVTLSCEQNLNHDAMYWYRQDPGQGLRLIYYSQIVNDFQKGDIAEGYSVSREKKESFPLTVTSAQKNPTAFYLCASSAEAANYGYTFGSGTRLTVV.